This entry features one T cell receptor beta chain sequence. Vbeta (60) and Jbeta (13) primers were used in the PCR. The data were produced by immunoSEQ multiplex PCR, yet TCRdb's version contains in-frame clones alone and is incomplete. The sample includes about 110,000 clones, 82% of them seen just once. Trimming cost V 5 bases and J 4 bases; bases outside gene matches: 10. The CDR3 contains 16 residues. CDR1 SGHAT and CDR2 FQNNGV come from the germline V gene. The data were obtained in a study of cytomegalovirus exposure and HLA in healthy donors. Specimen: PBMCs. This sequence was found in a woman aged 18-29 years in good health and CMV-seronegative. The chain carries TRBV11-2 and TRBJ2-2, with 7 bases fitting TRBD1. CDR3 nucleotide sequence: TGTGCCAGCAGCCTATTCAGACAGGGCGGCACCGGGGAGCTGTTTTTT. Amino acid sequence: CASSLFRQGGTGELFF.